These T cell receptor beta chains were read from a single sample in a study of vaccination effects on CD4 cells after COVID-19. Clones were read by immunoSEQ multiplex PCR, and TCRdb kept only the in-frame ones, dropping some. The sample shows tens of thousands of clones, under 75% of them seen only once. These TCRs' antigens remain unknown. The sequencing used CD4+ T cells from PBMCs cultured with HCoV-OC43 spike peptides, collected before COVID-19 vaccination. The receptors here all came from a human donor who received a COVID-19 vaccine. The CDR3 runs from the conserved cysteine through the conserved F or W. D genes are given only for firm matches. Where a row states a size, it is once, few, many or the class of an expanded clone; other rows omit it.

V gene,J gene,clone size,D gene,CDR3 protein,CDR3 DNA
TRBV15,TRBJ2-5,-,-,CATSRAYLETQYF,TGTGCCACCAGCAGAGCCTATCTTGAGACCCAGTACTTC
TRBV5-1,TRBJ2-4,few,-,CASSDEAGTIENIQYF,TGCGCCAGCAGCGACGAAGCCGGGACGATCGAAAACATTCAGTACTTC
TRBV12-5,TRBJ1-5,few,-,CASGLARFQPQHF,TGTGCTAGTGGTTTGGCGAGGTTTCAGCCCCAGCATTTT
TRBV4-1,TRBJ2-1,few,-,CASSQVNGYEQFF,TGCGCCAGCAGCCAAGTTAACGGGTATGAGCAGTTCTTC
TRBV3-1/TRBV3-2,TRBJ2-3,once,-,CASSQDVGPSTDTQYF,TGTGCCAGCAGCCAAGACGTGGGACCGAGCACAGATACGCAGTATTTT
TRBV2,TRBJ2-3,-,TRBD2,CAGGTSGADTQYF,TGTGCCGGGGGGACTAGCGGGGCAGATACGCAGTATTTT
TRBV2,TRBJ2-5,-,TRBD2,CASSGGAGETQYF,TGTGCCAGCAGTGGGGGAGCGGGGGAGACCCAGTACTTC
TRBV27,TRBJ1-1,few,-,CASSTTGPREAFF,TGTGCCAGCAGCACCACAGGTCCTCGAGAAGCTTTCTTT
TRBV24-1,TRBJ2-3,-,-,CATSDPQDSGTDTQYF,TGTGCCACCAGTGACCCTCAGGACAGTGGAACAGATACGCAGTATTTT
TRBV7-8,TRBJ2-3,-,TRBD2,CASTRGGGNTDTQYF,TGTGCCAGCACCCGGGGGGGCGGGAACACAGATACGCAGTATTTT
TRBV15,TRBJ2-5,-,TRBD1,CATSRDRGIQETQYF,TGTGCCACCAGCAGGGACAGGGGGATACAAGAGACCCAGTACTTC
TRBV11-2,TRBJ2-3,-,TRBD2,CASSLVRGADTQYF,TGTGCCAGCAGCTTAGTCCGGGGGGCAGATACGCAGTATTTT
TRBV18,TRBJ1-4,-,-,CASFAPGQGGEKLFF,TGTGCCAGCTTCGCGCCGGGGCAGGGAGGCGAAAAACTGTTTTTT
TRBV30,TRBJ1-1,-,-,CAQTPGPSTEAFF,TGTGCGCAGACTCCGGGCCCCAGCACTGAAGCTTTCTTT
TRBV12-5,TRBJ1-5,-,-,CASGPDHNQPQHF,TGTGCTAGTGGACCGGACCACAATCAGCCCCAGCATTTT
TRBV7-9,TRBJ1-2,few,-,CASSVRGTYGYTF,TGTGCCAGCAGCGTACGGGGGACATATGGCTACACCTTC
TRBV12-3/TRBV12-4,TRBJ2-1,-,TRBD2,CASRILSGGAEFF,TGTGCCAGCAGAATCCTAAGCGGGGGGGCGGAGTTCTTC
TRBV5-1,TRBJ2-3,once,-,CASSGVFQVPDTQYF,TGCGCCAGCAGCGGTGTGTTTCAGGTCCCAGATACGCAGTATTTT
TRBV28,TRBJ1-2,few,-,CASSAPGSPNYGYTF,TGTGCCAGCTCGGCTCCGGGCAGCCCTAACTATGGCTACACCTTC
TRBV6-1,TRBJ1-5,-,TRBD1,CASSEWGGGQGYQPQHF,TGTGCCAGCAGTGAATGGGGTGGGGGACAGGGGTATCAGCCCCAGCATTTT
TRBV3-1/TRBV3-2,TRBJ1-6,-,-,CASSNSLRSPLHF,TGTGCCAGCAGCAACTCCCTCAGGTCACCCCTCCACTTT
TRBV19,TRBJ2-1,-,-,CASSNGGHRYNEQFF,TGTGCCAGTAGTAATGGGGGACACCGCTACAATGAGCAGTTCTTC
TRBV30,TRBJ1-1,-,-,CAWSVSAPGEAFF,TGTGCCTGGAGTGTCTCTGCCCCCGGAGAAGCTTTCTTT
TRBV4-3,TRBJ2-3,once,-,CASSSRGADTQYF,TGCGCCAGCAGCTCAAGGGGGGCAGATACGCAGTATTTT
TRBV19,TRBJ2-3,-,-,CASKVSGAGTDTQYF,TGTGCCAGTAAGGTATCAGGGGCTGGCACAGATACGCAGTATTTT
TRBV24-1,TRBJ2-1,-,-,CATNRGGSYNEQFF,TGTGCCACCAACAGGGGGGGTTCCTACAATGAGCAGTTCTTC
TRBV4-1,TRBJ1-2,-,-,CASSHPGRALYGYTF,TGCGCCAGCAGCCACCCGGGACGGGCTTTGTATGGCTACACCTTC
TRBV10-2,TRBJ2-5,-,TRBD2,CASSRLAGVGETQYF,TGCGCCAGCAGTCGACTAGCGGGGGTTGGGGAGACCCAGTACTTC
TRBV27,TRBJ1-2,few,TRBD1,CASSSKQGSGYTF,TGTGCCAGCAGTTCAAAACAGGGGTCAGGCTACACCTTC
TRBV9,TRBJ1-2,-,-,CASSAPPGAGNYGYTF,TGTGCCAGCAGCGCCCCCCCTGGGGCAGGTAACTATGGCTACACCTTC
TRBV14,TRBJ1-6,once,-,CASSPSSRSPVNSPLHF,TGTGCCAGCAGCCCCTCCTCTCGGAGTCCGGTAAATTCACCCCTCCACTTT
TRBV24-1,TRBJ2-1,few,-,CATSVGGLPEQFF,TGTGCCACCAGTGTCGGTGGCCTTCCTGAGCAGTTCTTC
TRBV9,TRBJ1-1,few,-,CASSVNFQAEAFF,TGTGCCAGCAGCGTAAACTTTCAGGCTGAAGCTTTCTTT
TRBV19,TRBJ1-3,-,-,CASQWSGRGNTIYF,TGTGCCAGTCAGTGGTCGGGGAGAGGAAACACCATATATTTT
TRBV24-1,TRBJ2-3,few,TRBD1,CATSGTRGTGETDTQYF,TGTGCCACCAGTGGGACCCGTGGGACAGGGGAGACAGATACGCAGTATTTT
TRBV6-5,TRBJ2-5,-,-,CATARDPAQETQYF,TGTGCCACCGCCCGGGACCCAGCTCAAGAGACCCAGTACTTC
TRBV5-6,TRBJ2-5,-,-,CASSLGLSRGKETQYF,TGTGCCAGCAGCTTGGGACTTTCAAGAGGGAAAGAGACCCAGTACTTC
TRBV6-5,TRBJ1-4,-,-,CASIGPGYGKLFF,TGTGCCAGCATTGGTCCGGGTTACGGAAAACTGTTTTTT
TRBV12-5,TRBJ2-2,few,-,CASGLPPGSANTGELFF,TGTGCTAGTGGTTTACCCCCCGGAAGCGCGAACACCGGGGAGCTGTTTTTT
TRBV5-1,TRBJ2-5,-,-,CASSLVPQETQYF,TGCGCCAGCAGCTTGGTCCCTCAAGAGACCCAGTACTTC
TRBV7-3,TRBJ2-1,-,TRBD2,CASSVLAGAGNEQFF,TGTGCCAGCAGCGTGCTAGCGGGGGCGGGTAATGAGCAGTTCTTC
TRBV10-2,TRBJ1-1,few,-,CASKSSGLNTEAFF,TGCGCCAGCAAGTCCTCGGGTTTAAACACTGAAGCTTTCTTT
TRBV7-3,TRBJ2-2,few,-,CASSSIPGAGELFF,TGTGCCAGCAGCTCGATACCAGGGGCCGGGGAGCTGTTTTTT
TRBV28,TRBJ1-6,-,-,CASSAGWGLGSPLHF,TGTGCCAGCAGTGCCGGGTGGGGGCTTGGTTCACCCCTCCACTTT
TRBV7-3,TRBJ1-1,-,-,CASSLTYAGPNTEAFF,TGTGCCAGCAGCTTAACTTACGCGGGGCCGAACACTGAAGCTTTCTTT
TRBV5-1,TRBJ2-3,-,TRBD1,CASSLRGQGATDTQYF,TGCGCCAGCAGCTTGCGGGGACAGGGGGCCACAGATACGCAGTATTTT
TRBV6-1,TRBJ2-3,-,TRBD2,CASSGVGGQTTDTQYF,TGTGCCAGCAGTGGGGTGGGAGGGCAGACCACAGATACGCAGTATTTT
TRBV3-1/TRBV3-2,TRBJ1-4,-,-,CASSQRVTGKLFF,TGTGCCAGCAGCCAAAGGGTGACGGGAAAACTGTTTTTT
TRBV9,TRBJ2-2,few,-,CASSIRDSNTGELFF,TGTGCCAGCAGCATCCGGGACTCTAACACCGGGGAGCTGTTTTTT
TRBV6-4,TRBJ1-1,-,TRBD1,CASSSLPGQRNTEAFF,TGTGCCAGCAGTTCTTTACCGGGACAGAGGAACACTGAAGCTTTCTTT
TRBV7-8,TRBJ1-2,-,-,CASSPPPDGNYGYTF,TGTGCCAGCAGCCCGCCCCCGGACGGGAACTATGGCTACACCTTC
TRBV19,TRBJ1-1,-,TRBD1,CASIRGETEAFF,TGTGCCAGTATCAGGGGGGAGACTGAAGCTTTCTTT
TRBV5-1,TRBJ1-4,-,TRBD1,CASSQGATNEKLFF,TGCGCCAGCAGCCAGGGGGCAACTAATGAAAAACTGTTTTTT
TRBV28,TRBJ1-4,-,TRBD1,CASSPLGPFTGDINF,TGTGCCAGCAGTCCCCTGGGCCCATTCACAGGGGATATTAATTTT
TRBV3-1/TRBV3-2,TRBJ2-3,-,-,CASSRWDGGTQYF,TGTGCCAGCAGCCGTTGGGATGGAGGAACGCAGTATTTT
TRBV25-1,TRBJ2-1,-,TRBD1,CASSPRRTGSSYNEQFF,TGTGCCAGCAGTCCCCGGAGGACAGGGAGCTCCTACAATGAGCAGTTCTTC
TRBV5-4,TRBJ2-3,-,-,CASSRPQGYTDTQYF,TGTGCCAGCAGCCGGCCACAGGGTTACACAGATACGCAGTATTTT
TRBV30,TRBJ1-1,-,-,CAWRRGLLNTEAFF,TGTGCCTGGCGCCGGGGACTGTTGAACACTGAAGCTTTCTTT